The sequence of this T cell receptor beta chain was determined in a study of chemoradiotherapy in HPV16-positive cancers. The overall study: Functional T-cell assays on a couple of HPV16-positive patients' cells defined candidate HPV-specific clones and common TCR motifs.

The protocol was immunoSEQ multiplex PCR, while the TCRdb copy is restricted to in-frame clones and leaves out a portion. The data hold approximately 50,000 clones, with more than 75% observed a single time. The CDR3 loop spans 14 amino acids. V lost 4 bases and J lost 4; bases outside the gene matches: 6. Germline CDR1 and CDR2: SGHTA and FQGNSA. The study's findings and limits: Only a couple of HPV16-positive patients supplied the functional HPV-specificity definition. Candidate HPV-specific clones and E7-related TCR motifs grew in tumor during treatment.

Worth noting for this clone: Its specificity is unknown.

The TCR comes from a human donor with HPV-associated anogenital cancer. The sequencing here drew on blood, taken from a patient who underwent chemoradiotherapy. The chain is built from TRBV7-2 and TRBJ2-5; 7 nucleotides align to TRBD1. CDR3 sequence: CASSSLWTGETQYF. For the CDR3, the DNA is TGTGCCAGCAGCTCACTTTGGACAGGAGAGACCCAGTACTTC.